The source of this T cell receptor (beta chain) is a study of cytomegalovirus exposure and HLA in healthy donors. Study results and caveats: When analyzed later, a missense DCLRE1C variant was found to be linked to TCR beta V- and J-gene trimming. Immune exposure was documented only through CMV serostatus.

Primers for the PCR totalled 60 Vbeta and 13 Jbeta. The authors' processing: Unique TCR beta chains totaled approximately 83 million in a later count, with approximately 11 million of them shared. The method was immunoSEQ multiplex PCR; TCRdb's version includes in-frame clones alone and lacks a portion of them. The V and J calls and clone size were taken over from that table, and D and trimming were inferred from the DNA. The sample shows over 200,000 clones, 70% to 80% of them seen only once. This clone was detected a few times. Its specificity is unknown. This CDR3 region has 12 residues. Germline V lookup: CDR1 MNHNS, CDR2 SASEGT. Trimming removed 5 bases at V and 6 bases at J, with 9 bases between.

The sequenced material came from PBMCs. The rearrangement joins TRBV6-1 to TRBJ2-3; D gene uncertain. The receptor's source is a woman between 55 and 75 years old in good health and CMV-seropositive. The CDR3, as DNA: TGTGCCAGCAGTAGTAGCCCCGATACGCAGTATTTT. Encoded protein: CASSSSPDTQYF.